The 30 T cell receptor beta chains below were found in one sample sequenced in a study of CD8 T cells in Susac syndrome. Random hexamers primed reverse transcription of 0.5 to 1 ug RNA. TCRdb passed the immunoSEQ multiplex PCR reads through MiXCR, listing each CDR3 protein once. The profile shows about 190,000 distinct CDR3 sequences, approximately 95% of them singletons. The sequenced sample was CD8+ T cells from PBMCs. These TCRs come from a human donor with Susac syndrome.

The gene calls are TRBV6-5 and TRBJ1-1; TRBD1 might be the D (5 bases). The CDR3 extends over 13 amino acids. The V end was cut by 7 bases, the J end by 3 bases, with 12 bases between. CDR1 and CDR2 from the germline V gene are MNHEY and SVGAGI. Here the CDR3 DNA reads TGTGCCAGCAACCGAGACAGACACACTGAAGCTTTCTTT. Protein product: CASNRDRHTEAFF.

The chain carries TRBV15 and TRBJ2-7, with D hard to call. Trimming removed 0 bases at V and 0 bases at J, with 15 bases between. CDR3 length equals 17 residues. The germline V gene encodes CDR1 LNHNV and CDR2 YYDKDF (reference sequence). The CDR3 region is CATSRDNSAGSSYEQYF. Here the CDR3 DNA reads TGTGCCACCAGCAGAGATAATTCGGCAGGAAGCTCCTACGAGCAGTACTTC.

This clonotype has a single count. The chain recombines TRBV4-1 with TRBJ2-7; D unresolved. CDR3 length equals 15 residues. Trimming stripped 1 base from V and 0 bases from J, with 10 bases between. The germline V gene has CDR1 MGHRA and CDR2 YSYEKL. CDR3 in amino acids: CASSQGADHSYEQYF. DNA for the CDR3: TGCGCCAGCAGCCAAGGGGCAGATCACTCCTACGAGCAGTACTTC.

J is TRBJ1-6 and V is TRBV9; TRBD1 aligns across 11 bases. Trimming removed 3 bases from V and 10 bases from J; junction bases left unmatched: 3. CDR1 and CDR2 from the germline V gene are SGDLS and YYNGEE. The CDR3 has 14 amino acids. In nucleotides, the CDR3 is TGTGCCAGCAGCGGGACAGGGGGCCGGTCACCCCTCCACTTT. Protein: CASSGTGGRSPLHF.

This clonotype appeared once. The CDR3 spells CASSSRNEKLFF. CDR3 bases: TGTGCCAGCAGTTCGCGGAATGAAAAACTGTTTTTT. The V and J genes are TRBV6-5 and TRBJ1-4; D not resolved. The CDR3 length is 12 residues. CDR1 MNHEY and CDR2 SVGAGI come from the germline V gene. The V and J ends lost 4 bases and 5 bases respectively, with 5 bases between them.

The genes are TRBV20-1 and TRBJ1-5; D unclear. Per germline, CDR1 DFQATT and CDR2 SNEGSKA (reference sequence). This CDR3 is 14 amino acids long. V lost 3 bases and J 2 bases, leaving 11 bases between the germline ends. CDR3 nucleotide sequence: TGCAGTGCTAGGCTGGAAGAGGGCAATCAGCCCCAGCATTTT. Translation gives CSARLEEGNQPQHF.

On this clonotype: The DNA is omitted, as the CDR3 cannot be located on it reliably, and the CDR3 follows TCRdb's listing. The rearrangement joins TRBV29-1 to TRBJ2-5; TRBD1 is the table's D call and was not checked against the DNA. Ends included, the CDR3 has 16 residues. Germline CDR1 SQVTM, CDR2 ANQGSEA. The CDR3 loop is CSVDFRGRTPQETQYF.

V is TRBV20-1 and J is TRBJ2-7; D possibly corresponds to TRBD1 (6 bases). The CDR3 has 15 residues. CDR1 is DFQATT, CDR2 SNEGSKA, per germline (reference sequence). Trimming took off 3 bases at V and 0 bases at J, with 15 bases between the two ends. The CDR3 nucleotides are TGCAGTGCTAGGGTTCCAGACAGGAGCTCCTACGAGCAGTACTTC. As protein: CSARVPDRSSYEQYF.

CDR3 bases: TGCAGTGCTAGAGATAGCTCGGCCGGGGAGCTGTTTTTT. Translation: CSARDSSAGELFF. The V call is TRBV20-1, the J call TRBJ2-2; D remains ambiguous. Germline V lookup: CDR1 DFQATT, CDR2 SNEGSKA (reference sequence). The CDR3 is 13 residues long. V was trimmed by 0 bases and J by 6 bases, leaving 8 bases between them.

The gene calls are TRBV4-1 and TRBJ1-1, with D unclear. V dropped 0 bases and J dropped 1 base, with 12 bases sitting between them. Germline V gives CDR1 MGHRA, CDR2 YSYEKL. CDR3 length: 16 residues. CDR3 DNA sequence: TGCGCCAGCAGCCAAGAAGCGAGGCTAGGGAACACTGAAGCTTTCTTT. Protein: CASSQEARLGNTEAFF.

J is TRBJ2-6 and V is TRBV30, with unresolved D. Germline CDR1 is GTSNPN and CDR2 is SVGIG (reference sequence). The CDR3 spans 13 residues. The germline V and J ends were trimmed by 3 bases and 1 base, with 4 bases remaining between them. CDR3 in DNA: TGTGCCTGGAGGAGATCTGGGGCCAACGTCCTGACTTTC. Translation: CAWRRSGANVLTF.

The chain employs TRBV19 and TRBJ1-5; tentative D call: TRBD1 (5 bases). V dropped 2 bases and J dropped 5 bases, with 10 bases sitting between them. This CDR3 spans 14 amino acids. CDR1 is LNHDA, CDR2 SQIVND, per germline (reference sequence). The CDR3 loop is CASSISREHQPQHF. In DNA, the CDR3 is TGTGCCAGTAGTATATCCAGGGAACATCAGCCCCAGCATTTT.

This chain joins TRBV4-2 and TRBJ2-7; 9 bases are shared with TRBD2. Germline loops: CDR1 LGHNA, CDR2 YNFKEQ. CDR3 length equals 15 residues. The junction had 4 bases not matched to a gene; V was cut back by 0 bases and J by 4 bases. CDR3 in DNA: TGTGCCAGCAGCCAAGAGAATAGCGGGAGTTACGAGCAGTACTTC. This codes for CASSQENSGSYEQYF.

The rearrangement uses TRBV5-1 and TRBJ2-7, with D tentatively TRBD1 (6 bases). V lost 3 bases to trimming and J lost 2 bases, with 9 bases between them. This CDR3 comprises 13 residues. Germline CDR1 reads SGHRS; CDR2 reads YFSETQ. The DNA of the CDR3 is TGCGCCAGCAGCTGGGACATAACCTACGAGCAGTACTTC. Its translation is CASSWDITYEQYF.

The chain joins TRBV20-1 to TRBJ2-4; D not resolved. CDR3 length: 13 residues. Germline assignment: CDR1 DFQATT and CDR2 SNEGSKA (reference sequence). The V end lost 6 bases, the J end lost 0 bases, and 9 bases lay between the germline ends. The DNA for the CDR3 is TGCAGTGCAGGTGGGGTAGCCAAAAACATTCAGTACTTC. It is translated as CSAGGVAKNIQYF.

The V and J genes are TRBV13 and TRBJ2-7; 8 bases map to TRBD2. The CDR3 is made up of 15 amino acids. J gave up 3 bases and V 4 bases, and 8 bases lay outside the gene matches. CDR1 is PRHDT and CDR2 is FYEKMQ in the germline V gene (reference sequence). CDR3 sequence (DNA): TGTGCCAGCAGCTCCCCTGGTAGCGGGGACTACGAGCAGTACTTC. Its protein product is CASSSPGSGDYEQYF.

V gene TRBV9 combines with J gene TRBJ2-7; a weak D match, TRBD1 (6 bases). This CDR3 spans 12 amino acids. The germline V gene encodes CDR1 SGDLS and CDR2 YYNGEE. The V end lost 7 bases, the J end lost 6 bases, and 14 bases lay between the germline ends. CDR3 DNA sequence: TGTGCCAGCCGAGGGACATCGGGCGAGCAGTACTTC. Its translation is CASRGTSGEQYF.

The chain joins TRBV29-1 to TRBJ2-7, with D perhaps TRBD2 (6 bases). The V and J ends lost 4 bases and 6 bases respectively, with 16 bases between them. This CDR3 contains 13 residues. The germline V gene has CDR1 SQVTM and CDR2 ANQGSEA. CDR3 sequence (DNA): TGCAGCGTTGTGGAGGGATCCGTCCGCGAGCAGTACTTC. Residues: CSVVEGSVREQYF.

This sequence joins TRBV11-2 and TRBJ2-4, with 9 bases identical to TRBD1. V gave up 3 bases and J gave up 2 bases; unmatched junction bases: 11. Looked up from germline, CDR1 is SGHAT and CDR2 is FQNNGV. The CDR3 runs 18 residues. The DNA of the CDR3 is TGTGCCAGCAGCTTCTCATACGGACAGGGGTCCACCAAAAACATTCAGTACTTC. Protein: CASSFSYGQGSTKNIQYF.

The CDR3 loop is CASSKWRSRGKETQYF. The DNA for the CDR3 is TGTGCCAGCAGTAAATGGAGGAGCCGAGGGAAGGAGACCCAGTACTTC. The rearrangement joins TRBV27 to TRBJ2-5; possible D gene TRBD2, 5 bases. CDR1 is MNHEY, CDR2 SMNVEV, per germline (reference sequence). This CDR3 is built from 16 residues. Trimming shortened V by 5 bases and J by 5 bases, and 21 bases separated the two germline ends.

CDR3 amino acids: CASSSRRGYYNEQFF. The CDR3 DNA is TGTGCCAGCAGTTCCCGACGCGGGTATTACAATGAGCAGTTCTTC. The genes are TRBV6-5 and TRBJ2-1, with D perhaps TRBD2 (5 bases). V lost 4 bases and J lost 4, with 14 bases in between. This CDR3 is built from 15 residues. Germline assignment: CDR1 MNHEY and CDR2 SVGAGI.

This clonotype appeared once. The chain combines TRBV7-2 with TRBJ1-2; D uncertain. The V end lost 1 base, the J end lost 3 bases, and 15 bases lay between the germline ends. Germline V gene data show CDR1 as SGHTA and CDR2 as FQGNSA. The CDR3 covers 16 residues. The CDR3 here is CASSLDSGQPYYGYTF. CDR3 nucleotides: TGTGCCAGCAGCTTAGATTCGGGCCAGCCTTACTATGGCTACACCTTC.

The chain couples TRBV6-5 to TRBJ1-1, with 7 bases identical to TRBD1. The CDR3 runs 13 residues. Germline V gene data show CDR1 as MNHEY and CDR2 as SVGAGI. V lost 2 bases and J lost 10; bases outside the gene matches: 7. The CDR3 nucleotides read TGTGCCAGCAGTTACGGGGGTACAGGGGTAGCTTTCTTT. As protein: CASSYGGTGVAFF.

V is TRBV6-5 and J is TRBJ2-5; TRBD1 aligns across 7 bases. Germline assignment: CDR1 MNHEY and CDR2 SVGAGI. This CDR3 contains 13 residues. V was pared by 5 bases and J by 3 bases, with 3 bases of the junction left unmatched. CDR3 in amino acids: CASSPDREETQYF. CDR3 DNA sequence: TGTGCCAGCAGTCCTGACAGGGAAGAGACCCAGTACTTC.

This sequence joins TRBV5-1 and TRBJ2-3, with D tentatively TRBD2 (6 bases). This CDR3 is built from 16 residues. CDR1 and CDR2 (germline): SGHRS, YFSETQ. V gave up 1 base and J gave up 9 bases, with 21 bases separating them. The CDR3 nucleotides are TGCGCCAGCAGCTTGTTGGCGGGGCGTCCGGAGGAGACGCAGTATTTT. Residues: CASSLLAGRPEETQYF.

J is TRBJ2-1 and V is TRBV19, with 12 nucleotides matching TRBD2. There are 15 residues in the CDR3. The V segment lost 5 bases and the J segment 3 bases; nucleotides outside the gene matches: 2. Germline V CDR1 and CDR2: LNHDA, SQIVND (reference sequence). This CDR3 reads CASSALAGGYNEQFF. In nucleotides, the CDR3 is TGTGCCAGTAGTGCACTAGCGGGGGGCTACAATGAGCAGTTCTTC.

The gene calls are TRBV12-5 and TRBJ1-2; no clear D gene. Trimming cost V 5 bases and J 5 bases, with 12 bases left between them. The CDR3 spans 13 residues. Germline lookup yields CDR1 LGHNT and CDR2 FRNRAP. CDR3 sequence: CASGSISVYGYTF. Here the CDR3 DNA reads TGTGCTAGTGGTAGCATCTCGGTGTATGGCTACACCTTC.

This sequence joins TRBV24-1 and TRBJ2-2, with 8 bases matching TRBD2. V dropped 4 bases and J dropped 2; count of bases not matched to a gene: 5. The CDR3 is 16 residues long. Germline CDR1 and CDR2: KGHDR and SFDVKD. The CDR3 loop is CATSDPSGSNTGELFF. Written as DNA, the CDR3 is TGTGCCACCAGTGACCCGAGCGGGAGTAACACCGGGGAGCTGTTTTTT.

The chain uses TRBV27 and TRBJ2-1, with 8 bases fitting TRBD1. CDR3 size: 13 residues. Germline trimming cut 4 bases from V and 8 bases from J; bases unmatched to any gene: 4. Germline V gene sequence: CDR1 MNHEY, CDR2 SMNVEV (reference sequence). CDR3 sequence: CASSSTGVDEQFF. CDR3 nucleotide sequence: TGTGCCAGCAGTTCGACAGGGGTGGATGAGCAGTTCTTC.

A few counts support this clonotype. Mismatch with germline at one junction end may stem from a read error. The V gene is TRBV30, the J gene TRBJ1-3; D gene unclear. This CDR3 has 11 residues. Germline-derived CDR1 and CDR2 are GTSNPN and SVGIG (reference sequence). The CDR3, as DNA: TGTGCCTGGAGTACTGGAAACACTATATATTTT. Translating gives CAWSTGNTIYF.